This T cell receptor (beta chain) was sequenced in a study of T cell responses to AZD1222 COVID-19 vaccine. Using immunoSEQ multiplex PCR, the repertoire was profiled, and TCRdb retains in-frame clones only, with some absent. In the table there are about 140,000 clones, 92% of which are singletons. This CDR3 has 17 residues. Looked up from germline, CDR1 is MDHEN and CDR2 is SYDVKM. The V gene lost 6 bases and the J gene lost 3 bases, with 23 bases spanning the gap. The source material was peripheral blood, sampled on day 0 of AZD1222 vaccination. The chain links TRBV28 to TRBJ2-5; D ambiguous. This sequence was found in an adult in good health. CDR3 loop: CASSPQGWSTQKETQYF. The CDR3 nucleotides read TGTGCCAGCAGCCCTCAAGGGTGGAGCACCCAAAAAGAGACCCAGTACTTC.